This TCR beta chain comes out of a study of blood T cell repertoires in COVID-19. The assay was immunoSEQ multiplex PCR, and TCRdb's table has in-frame clones only and misses some. The sample consists of about 130,000 clones, around 80% of them appearing once. V lost 3 bases, J lost 5 bases, and 15 bases lay in between. The CDR3 has 14 residues. CDR1 is SGHRS and CDR2 is YFSETQ in the germline V gene. The chain joins TRBV5-1 to TRBJ2-7; perhaps TRBD1 as D (5 bases). The sequence derives from an older woman with acute or convalescent COVID-19. The sample was peripheral blood. The CDR3 DNA reads as TGCGCCAGCAGCTCCGGTAGATCACAGGACGAGCAGTACTTC. It yields the protein CASSSGRSQDEQYF.